The 10 T cell receptor beta chains reported below all come from one sample, sequenced in a study of beta chain features in type 1 diabetes. What was sequenced were expressed TCRB transcripts, since all of the isolated RNA had been reverse transcribed. The data were produced by immunoSEQ multiplex PCR, yet TCRdb's version contains in-frame clones alone and is incomplete. The repertoire includes 300,000 to 450,000 clones, roughly 12% of them detected once, and about 0.01% sits in the top ten. Points from the study as a whole: Researchers report that Type 1 diabetes patients had moderately but significantly shorter TCRB CDR3s across all four CD4+ subsets.

The antigens of these receptors remain unknown. Source material: naive CD4+ T cells from blood. The origin of the receptors is a woman aged 18-29 years with type 1 diabetes.

This clone was seen a few times. In DNA, the CDR3 is TGTGCCAGCAGTGACAGACTAATGAACACTGAAGCTTTCTTT. It specifies CASSDRLMNTEAFF. The chain links TRBV2 to TRBJ1-1; no reliable D call. V dropped 3 bases and J dropped 0 bases, with 8 bases sitting between them. Germline CDR1 is SNHLY and CDR2 is FYNNEI. This CDR3 region has 14 residues.

This clone appeared a few times. DNA of the CDR3: TGTGCCACCACATCCTCCTACAATGAGCAGTTCTTC. This encodes CATTSSYNEQFF. The gene calls are TRBV7-2 and TRBJ2-1; no firm D call. The CDR3 covers 12 residues. Germline loops: CDR1 SGHTA, CDR2 FQGNSA. Trimming removed 10 bases at V and 0 bases at J, with 7 bases between.

This clone was detected only a few times. V usage is TRBV4-3 and J usage is TRBJ1-5; tentative D call: TRBD1 (5 bases). Germline V gene lookup returns CDR1 LGHNA and CDR2 YSLEER. Trimming shortened V by 3 bases and J by 3 bases, and 12 bases separated the two germline ends. This CDR3 is 15 amino acids long. The CDR3 DNA reads as TGCGCCAGCAGCCATGAGTTGGGGCACAATCAGCCCCAGCATTTT. It encodes CASSHELGHNQPQHF.

This clone appeared a few times. The chain employs TRBV14 and TRBJ1-5, with D possibly TRBD1 on 6 matching bases. V lost 3 bases to trimming and J lost 0 bases, with 15 bases between them. Per the germline V gene, CDR1 is SGHDN and CDR2 is FVKESK. The CDR3 is 17 residues long. The CDR3 sequence: CASSQAARGYSNQPQHF. The CDR3 bases are TGTGCCAGCAGCCAGGCGGCGAGGGGGTATAGCAATCAGCCCCAGCATTTT.

This chain joins TRBV29-1 and TRBJ2-7; a weak D match, TRBD1 (5 bases). V was trimmed by 4 bases and J by 9 bases, leaving 16 bases between them. Germline CDR1 SQVTM, CDR2 ANQGSEA. The CDR3 has 12 amino acids. Here the CDR3 reads CSVGGREVGQYF. CDR3 nucleotide sequence: TGCAGCGTTGGGGGCAGGGAAGTAGGGCAGTACTTC.

The chain recombines TRBV18 with TRBJ1-6, with TRBD1 identical over 12 bases. The germline V gene encodes CDR1 KGHSH and CDR2 LQKENI. The CDR3 runs to 16 residues. The junction had 11 bases not matched to a gene; V was cut back by 5 bases and J by 12 bases. The CDR3 here is CASSTAQGTGGVPLHF. In DNA, the CDR3 is TGTGCCAGCTCAACAGCCCAGGGGACAGGGGGCGTACCCCTCCACTTT.

This clone was seen a few times. The chain employs TRBV29-1 and TRBJ2-2; no clear D. V was cut by 5 bases and J by 4 bases, with 14 bases left in between. The CDR3 runs 14 residues. Per germline, CDR1 SQVTM and CDR2 ANQGSEA. The CDR3 DNA is TGCAGCGTTCAGAGACGACTGGCCACCGGGGAGCTGTTTTTT. Encoded protein: CSVQRRLATGELFF.

The chain combines TRBV4-3 with TRBJ2-1, with 12 bases aligning to TRBD2. Germline assignment: CDR1 LGHNA and CDR2 YSLEER. The junction had 5 bases not matched to a gene; V was cut back by 1 base and J by 4 bases. The CDR3 sequence is 17 residues long. The CDR3 loop is CASSQGSLAGGYNEQFF. CDR3 coding DNA: TGCGCCAGCAGCCAAGGTAGTCTAGCGGGAGGGTACAATGAGCAGTTCTTC.

This clone occurred a few times. The rearrangement uses TRBV6-5 and TRBJ2-3, with 9 bases lining up with TRBD1. V dropped 0 bases and J dropped 14; count of bases not matched to a gene: 9. The CDR3 length is 14 residues. Germline V CDR1 and CDR2: MNHEY, SVGAGI. The CDR3 loop is CASSYSLGTGMAYF. In DNA, the CDR3 is TGTGCCAGCAGTTACTCGTTGGGGACAGGGATGGCGTATTTT.

This clone was counted between two and nine times. The chain links TRBV7-8 to TRBJ2-1; 8 nucleotides agree with TRBD1. The CDR3 covers 13 residues. After removal of 4 bases from V and 6 bases from J, the junction contained 2 bases not matched to a gene. Germline V CDR1 and CDR2: SGHVS, FQNEAQ. CDR3 sequence (DNA): TGTGCCAGCAGCTCTACAGGGGGCAATGAGCAGTTCTTC. Protein product: CASSSTGGNEQFF.